This T cell receptor (beta chain) derives from a study of PD-1 blockade in classical Hodgkin lymphoma (dated by TCRdb to between 2020 and 2021). General notes on the study: Nivolumab dosing was 3 mg/kg intravenously every 2 weeks, continuing until either disease progression or unacceptable toxicity. The study used TCR beta sequencing and CyTOF to define a peripheral blood immune signature of response to PD-1 blockade in classical Hodgkin lymphoma.

The Qiagen DNeasy kit was used to extract genomic DNA both from unsorted PBMCs and from the negatively selected CD4+ and CD8+ fractions. TCR beta CDR3 regions were amplified by immunoSEQ multiplex PCR using primers annealing to V and J segments. A synthetic immune receptor repertoire was used to minimize amplification bias, and any residual bias was removed computationally once sequencing was done. Per the source publication's procedure: Custom Python scripts were used to quantify repertoire diversity as the Shannon entropy index. The unsorted, CD4+ and CD8+ repertoires were each analyzed separately, with the exception of combined analyses, where CD4+ and CD8+ sequences were merged in silico. Clonal expansion was defined as at least a 2-fold frequency increase after treatment relative to C1D1, with a pseudocount of 0.5 for undetected baseline clones. Clones with 0 or 1 copy at C1D1 were classified as singleton clones, and clones with 2 or more copies were classified as non-singleton clones. Clones expanded in unsorted samples were assigned a CD4+, CD8+ or unknown annotation through matching of protein sequences in sorted samples from the same patient. Wilcoxon tests on paired samples were used to test diversity changes from C1D1 to C4D1. The table was pulled from immuneACCESS by TCRdb, which kept in-frame rearrangements only. Such tables lose some clones; where checked, under half of the loss comes from unresolved V genes, and the rest has no known cause. V, J and clone size reflect that table, while D and trimming were determined from the DNA. Recorded for this sample are over 70,000 clones; about nine tenths of them occurred a single time. The ten largest clones capture 2.5% to 3.5% of the sample.

From its cysteine to its phenylalanine, the CDR3 spans 12 amino acids. The DNA shown is the 36-base CDR3, in frame from base 1. The V end loses 5 bases and the J end loses 9 bases, and a stretch of 8 bases separates them. The germline V gene encodes CDR1 SNHLY and CDR2 FYNNEI. For this clone: The specificity of this receptor is unknown. No base-level quality is on record; no much larger clone is a single base apart.

The research as a whole found: By C4D1, a significant rise was seen in CD4+ TCR diversity but not in CD8+ TCR diversity (p=0.0027 vs p=0.16), and the rise was most apparent among complete responders (p=0.02). Baseline TCR diversity was reported to be lower in newly diagnosed patients than in healthy donors and to be lower still in relapsed/refractory patients. Lower diversity was observed in patients in whom nivolumab was started less than 1 year after ASCT, and these patients were excluded from later analyses so that confounding by immune reconstitution would be avoided. The study covered only a single clinical trial cohort, and the causes of the repertoire differences, possibly disease activity or prior therapy, were still not defined. Trial patients achieving complete response had baseline diversity similar to newly diagnosed patients, whereas partial responders and progressors had significantly lower diversity.

The meaning of the sample's time point label: cycle 4 day 1 (C4D1), after 6 weeks of nivolumab. Every trial patient had relapsed following autologous stem cell transplantation, and prior brentuximab vedotin exposure was what differed among cohorts A, B and C. The trial cohort included more than 55 patients with relapsed/refractory classical Hodgkin lymphoma, and each patient had a best overall response of complete response, partial response or progressive disease. Single-agent nivolumab was administered to trial patients in the multi-cohort phase II CheckMate 205 trial. Best overall response was determined by an independent review committee according to the 2007 International Working Group response criteria. Trial PBMCs were obtained immediately prior to nivolumab initiation (C1D1) and on therapy at cycle 2 day 1 and cycle 4 day 1. Peripheral blood was collected in 8 mL Vacutainer Cell Preparation Tubes, from which PBMCs were isolated by centrifugation and then cryopreserved.

This chain joins TRBV2 to TRBJ1-6; no D gene is confidently identified. The sample consisted of peripheral blood mononuclear cells (PBMCs), taken before the fourth cycle of nivolumab. This clonotype was sampled from a human donor with classical Hodgkin lymphoma. The DNA sequence follows: TGTGCCAGCAGTAGTCCGGGTTCACCCCTCCACTTT. This yields the protein CASSSPGSPLHF.